This passage covers 25 T cell receptor beta chains from one sample sequenced in a study of OX40 agonist ivuxolimab in advanced cancers. TCRdb's table, derived via immunoSEQ multiplex PCR, lists solely in-frame clones and lacks some. The repertoire holds roughly 100,000 clones, with around 86% as singletons. This sample comprised CD4+ or CD8+ T cells sorted from blood, obtained in a trial of the OX40 agonist ivuxolimab. The origin of the receptors is an adult with an advanced solid tumor such as melanoma, head and neck, liver or kidney cancer.

The J gene is TRBJ2-3, the V gene TRBV6-6; TRBD1 matches at 7 bases. CDR1 and CDR2 from the germline V gene are MNHNY and SVGAGI (reference sequence). Germline trimming cut 5 bases from V and 0 bases from J; bases unmatched to any gene: 2. CDR3 length: 14 residues. The CDR3 protein is CASSPGQSTDTQYF. The DNA of the CDR3 is TGTGCCAGCAGTCCGGGACAGAGCACAGATACGCAGTATTTT.

CDR3 nucleotides: TGTGCCAGCAGCTTGGAGCTGGTAGGGGGCCGTAGCACTGAAGCTTTCTTT. Its translation: CASSLELVGGRSTEAFF. The chain carries TRBV5-5 and TRBJ1-1; 7 positions match TRBD1. V dropped 0 bases and J dropped 4; count of bases not matched to a gene: 12. Germline V gene sequence: CDR1 SGHKS, CDR2 YYEKEE (reference sequence). The CDR3 is 17 amino acids.

CDR3 DNA sequence: TGCGCCAGCAGCCAAGATCCCCCCAGGGGCCCTAGCAATCAGCCCCAGCATTTT. This encodes CASSQDPPRGPSNQPQHF. This chain joins TRBV4-3 and TRBJ1-5, with D possibly matching TRBD1 (6 bases). Germline CDR1 LGHNA, CDR2 YSLEER. V was pared by 0 bases and J by 0 bases, with 15 bases between. The CDR3 is made up of 18 amino acids.

The chain recombines TRBV27 with TRBJ2-7, with TRBD1 matching 11 bases. The germline CDR1 and CDR2 sequences are MNHEY and SMNVEV (reference sequence). The CDR3 contains 15 residues. Trimming cost V 5 bases and J 7 bases; bases outside gene matches: 10. CDR3 DNA sequence: TGTGCCAGCAGTCACCACCGGGACAGGGGGGGTGAGCAGTACTTC. The encoded protein is CASSHHRDRGGEQYF.

This chain links TRBV5-1 with TRBJ1-4, with D perhaps matching TRBD1 (5 bases). The CDR3 is 15 residues long. Germline CDR1 SGHRS, CDR2 YFSETQ. V gave up 4 bases and J gave up 0 bases, with 10 bases separating them. The CDR3 protein is CASSITGATNEKLFF. CDR3 nucleotides: TGCGCCAGCAGCATAACAGGAGCAACTAATGAAAAACTGTTTTTT.

The chain has TRBV5-1 and TRBJ2-3; 11 positions agree with TRBD1. The CDR3 runs to 15 residues. In germline, CDR1 is SGHRS, CDR2 YFSETQ. The ends lost 5 bases at V and 1 base at J; junction bases unmatched: 3. CDR3 region: CASSGQGAGTDTQYF. DNA for the CDR3: TGCGCCAGCAGTGGACAGGGGGCAGGCACAGATACGCAGTATTTT.

V gene TRBV19 combines with J gene TRBJ2-7; D unresolved. From germline, CDR1 is LNHDA and CDR2 SQIVND (reference sequence). V dropped 6 bases and J dropped 7 bases, with 13 bases sitting between them. The CDR3 runs 12 residues. CDR3 region: CASSEPRGEQYF. The CDR3 bases are TGTGCCAGTAGCGAACCCCGCGGAGAGCAGTACTTC.

The chain joins TRBV7-2 to TRBJ2-5; 9 positions agree with TRBD2. This CDR3 contains 16 residues. CDR1 is SGHTA, CDR2 FQGNSA, per germline. J gave up 1 base and V 5 bases, and 8 bases lay outside the gene matches. CDR3 sequence reads: CASSVGTSYGQETQYF. The CDR3 DNA reads TGTGCCAGCAGCGTAGGGACTAGCTATGGCCAAGAGACCCAGTACTTC.

This chain uses TRBV21-1 with TRBJ1-2; whether TRBD1, the table's D call, matches the DNA was not checked. TRBV21-1 is recorded as a pseudogene. There are 12 residues in the CDR3. CDR3 in amino acids: CASRAGPYGYTF. DNA for the CDR3: TGTGCCAGCAGGGCAGGGCCATATGGCTACACCTTC.

This rearrangement joins TRBV5-6 to TRBJ1-6, with 8 bases identical to TRBD1. The CDR3 consists of 17 residues. V was pared by 4 bases and J by 0 bases, with 6 bases of the junction left unmatched. CDR1 and CDR2 (germline): SGHDT, YYEEEE. The CDR3 loop reads CASSTRQGSSYNSPLHF. The DNA for the CDR3 is TGTGCCAGCAGCACTCGACAGGGGAGCTCCTATAATTCACCCCTCCACTTT.

This clone came up once. The chain recombines TRBV5-1 with TRBJ2-7, with D perhaps TRBD2 (7 bases). V shed 4 bases and J shed 6 bases, with 11 bases lying between them. In germline, CDR1 is SGHRS, CDR2 YFSETQ. The length of the CDR3 is 12 residues. The CDR3 nucleotides read TGCGCCAGCAGCGGCGGGGGCCCCGAGCAGTACTTC. It specifies CASSGGGPEQYF.

The chain carries TRBV21-1 and TRBJ1-1; the table gives TRBD1 as D, unverified against the DNA. TRBV21-1 is a pseudogene segment. This CDR3 is built from 17 residues. CDR3 loop: CASSKGEDRVNYTEAFF. CDR3 sequence (DNA): TGTGCCAGCAGCAAAGGTGAGGACAGGGTTAATTACACTGAAGCTTTCTTT.

V and J are TRBV5-4 and TRBJ2-3; TRBD2 might be the D (6 bases). The CDR3 length is 16 residues. Germline lookup yields CDR1 SGHNT and CDR2 YYREEE (reference sequence). V dropped 1 base and J dropped 2 bases, with 14 bases sitting between them. The CDR3 DNA is TGTGCCAGCAGCTTGCTGGTCGGGGGAAACACAGATACGCAGTATTTT. It yields the protein CASSLLVGGNTDTQYF.

CDR3 sequence reads: CASSNHRDAEAFF. CDR3 in DNA: TGTGCCAGCAGCAATCACAGGGACGCTGAAGCTTTCTTT. This chain connects TRBV7-9 to TRBJ1-1, with a tentative D call TRBD1 (6 bases). Deletions cut 5 bases from V and 6 bases from J, with 13 bases between. The germline V gene has CDR1 SEHNR and CDR2 FQNEAQ (reference sequence). The CDR3 has 13 residues.

The CDR3 nucleotides are TGTGCCAGCAGCCCACACCTACCGGGCAGCTACGGGGAGCAGTACTTC. It yields the protein CASSPHLPGSYGEQYF. The chain combines TRBV9 with TRBJ2-7; D is unclear. Trimming took 4 bases from V and 7 from J, leaving 24 bases between them. This CDR3 region has 16 residues. Germline assignment: CDR1 SGDLS and CDR2 YYNGEE. The full variable domain, in which reference TRBV9 and TRBJ2-7 provide the parts outside the CDR3, is DSGVTQTPKHLITATGQRVTLRCSPRSGDLSVYWYQQSLDQGLQFLIQYYNGEERAKGNILERFSAQQFPDLHSELNLSSLELGDSALYFCASSPHLPGSYGEQYFGPGTRLTVT.

This sequence joins TRBV2 and TRBJ2-2; perhaps TRBD1 as D (6 bases). This CDR3 comprises 15 residues. V lost 5 bases and J lost 6, with 16 bases in between. Per germline, CDR1 SNHLY and CDR2 FYNNEI. This chain's CDR3 is CASSLRGIVSGELFF. As DNA, the CDR3 is TGTGCCAGCAGTCTCAGGGGAATAGTTTCCGGGGAGCTGTTTTTT.

CDR3 amino acids: CASSQTWGTEAFF. The CDR3 nucleotides are TGTGCCAGCAGCCAGACCTGGGGCACTGAAGCTTTCTTT. The rearrangement uses TRBV7-2 and TRBJ1-1; D gene unclear. The CDR3 is 13 residues long. CDR1 and CDR2 (germline): SGHTA, FQGNSA. V lost 5 bases and J lost 4, with 11 bases in between.

This chain links TRBV5-6 with TRBJ2-5, with D perhaps matching TRBD1 or TRBD2 (5 bases each). CDR1 SGHDT and CDR2 YYEEEE come from the germline V gene. Trimming took 3 bases from V and 2 from J, leaving 8 bases between them. The CDR3 runs to 13 residues. The CDR3 spells CASSWDGQETQYF. Here the CDR3 DNA reads TGTGCCAGCAGCTGGGACGGTCAAGAGACCCAGTACTTC.

The chain carries TRBV7-9 and TRBJ1-3; 7 positions agree with TRBD1. V gave up 0 bases and J gave up 9 bases; unmatched junction bases: 11. This CDR3 spans 16 amino acids. The V gene's germline CDR1 is SEHNR and CDR2 FQNEAQ (reference sequence). This CDR3 reads CASSLATGQRKGTIYF. The CDR3 nucleotides read TGTGCCAGCAGCTTAGCGACGGGACAGAGGAAAGGCACCATATATTTT.

This clone was observed a few times. The gene calls are TRBV19 and TRBJ2-7; 7 bases fit TRBD2. The CDR3 contains 13 residues. Per the germline V gene, CDR1 is LNHDA and CDR2 is SQIVND (reference sequence). V lost 5 bases and J lost 6; bases outside the gene matches: 7. CDR3 sequence reads: CASSATSVAEQYF. The CDR3 nucleotides are TGTGCCAGTAGTGCCACTAGCGTGGCCGAGCAGTACTTC.

The CDR3 DNA is TGTGCCAGCAGACGACCGGGACAGTCCTACAATGAGCAGTTCTTC. Translation gives CASRRPGQSYNEQFF. The V gene is TRBV6-1, the J gene TRBJ2-1, with TRBD1 matching 7 bases. CDR1 is MNHNS and CDR2 is SASEGT in the germline V gene. V shed 6 bases, J shed 1 base, and the junction held 6 bases outside the gene matches. The CDR3 loop spans 15 amino acids.

In its sample, this clone was seen once. The chain has TRBV11-1 and TRBJ2-3; 9 bases line up with TRBD2. The length of the CDR3 is 17 residues. Trimming at V came to 4 bases and at J to 6 bases, leaving 14 bases not matched to a gene. Germline CDR1 is SGHAT and CDR2 is FQDESV (reference sequence). The CDR3 sequence is CASSSGAAGGPTDTQYF. The CDR3 DNA reads as TGTGCCAGCAGCTCCGGGGCCGCGGGGGGGCCTACGGATACGCAGTATTTT.

The rearrangement uses TRBV4-3 and TRBJ2-7; D assignment may be TRBD1 or TRBD2 (5 bases each). V lost 3 bases and J lost 0, with 12 bases in between. The CDR3 is 15 residues long. Germline-derived CDR1 and CDR2 are LGHNA and YSLEER. The CDR3 region is CASSQDRDHSYEQYF. The CDR3, as DNA: TGCGCCAGCAGCCAGGACCGGGACCACTCCTACGAGCAGTACTTC.

The chain has TRBV7-2 and TRBJ1-5, with TRBD1 identical over 7 bases. The CDR3 is 14 amino acids. V trimming: 5 bases; J trimming: 6 bases; junction bases outside the gene matches: 7. CDR1 SGHTA and CDR2 FQGNSA come from the germline V gene. The CDR3: CASSRTGVIQPQHF. DNA of the CDR3: TGTGCCAGCAGCCGTACAGGGGTAATTCAGCCCCAGCATTTT.

The count of this clone is one. This sequence joins TRBV5-1 and TRBJ2-7; 14 bases are a match to TRBD2. The CDR3 covers 18 residues. Trimming took 5 bases from V and 0 from J; bases not matched to a gene: 10. The germline V gene encodes CDR1 SGHRS and CDR2 YFSETQ. CDR3 sequence (DNA): TGCGCCAGCAGAAAGTGGACTAGCGGGGGGCCGAGCTCCTACGAGCAGTACTTC. Protein: CASRKWTSGGPSSYEQYF.